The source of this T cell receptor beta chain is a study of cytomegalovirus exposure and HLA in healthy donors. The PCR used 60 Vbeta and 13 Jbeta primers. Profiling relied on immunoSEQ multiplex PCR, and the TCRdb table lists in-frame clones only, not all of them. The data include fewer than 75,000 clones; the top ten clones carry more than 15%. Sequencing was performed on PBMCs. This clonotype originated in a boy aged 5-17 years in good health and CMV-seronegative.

CDR3 protein: CASSRAEGAGTYEQYF. The CDR3 DNA follows: TGTGCCAGCAGCCGTGCGGAGGGAGCGGGGACCTACGAGCAGTACTTC. V usage is TRBV7-6 and J usage is TRBJ2-7; 7 bases agree with TRBD2. Germline V gives CDR1 SGHVS, CDR2 FNYEAQ. The length of the CDR3 is 16 residues. The V gene end was trimmed by 5 bases and the J gene end by 2 bases; junction bases not matched to a gene: 12.